This entry lists 27 T cell receptor beta chains sequenced from one sample in a study of blood T cell repertoires in COVID-19. The protocol was immunoSEQ multiplex PCR, while the TCRdb copy is restricted to in-frame clones and leaves out a portion. The sample has 99,000 or so clones, approximately 81% seen once; the top ten hold around two fifths. The sequencing sample was made of peripheral blood. The receptors were gathered from an older man with acute or convalescent COVID-19.

The rearrangement uses TRBV7-9 and TRBJ1-2; TRBD1 is a possible D gene (6 bases). CDR1 SEHNR and CDR2 FQNEAQ come from the germline V gene (reference sequence). V was clipped by 5 bases and J by 6 bases, with 19 bases between them. The CDR3 runs 15 residues. This chain's CDR3 is CASSPSSRRTDGYTF. In DNA, the CDR3 is TGTGCCAGCAGCCCCTCTAGCCGCCGGACAGATGGCTACACCTTC. Variable domain in full (rest from reference TRBV7-9 and TRBJ1-2): DTGVSQNPRHKITKRGQNVTFRCDPISEHNRLYWYRQTLGQGPEFLTYFQNEAQLEKSRLLSDRFSAERPKGSFSTLEIQRTEQGDSAMYLCASSPSSRRTDGYTFGSGTRLTVV.

This clone was seen a single time. This rearrangement joins TRBV18 to TRBJ2-7, with D hard to call. Germline loops: CDR1 KGHSH, CDR2 LQKENI. V was trimmed by 2 bases and J by 5 bases, leaving 13 bases between them. This CDR3 region has 14 residues. This CDR3 is CASSPSSPEDEQYF. The CDR3 DNA sequence: TGTGCCAGCTCACCATCGTCCCCAGAGGACGAGCAGTACTTC.

The chain links TRBV10-2 to TRBJ2-5; TRBD1 might be the D (6 bases). CDR3 length: 14 residues. Germline V gene data show CDR1 as WSHSY and CDR2 as SAAADI. V lost 5 bases to trimming and J lost 2 bases, with 12 bases between them. CDR3 DNA: TGCGCCAGCAGTACCAACAGGGCTCAAGAGACCCAGTACTTC. This sequence encodes CASSTNRAQETQYF.

The chain recombines TRBV5-5 with TRBJ2-2; TRBD1 aligns across 9 bases. Germline V gene data show CDR1 as SGHKS and CDR2 as YYEKEE (reference sequence). The CDR3 consists of 16 residues. Trimming cost V 5 bases and J 0 bases; bases outside gene matches: 5. The CDR3 bases are TGTGCCAGCAGACGAGGACAGGGGACGAACACCGGGGAGCTGTTTTTT. As protein: CASRRGQGTNTGELFF.

This clone has a single count. The V gene is TRBV7-3, the J gene TRBJ2-7; TRBD1 agrees at 7 bases. This CDR3 has 16 residues. The germline CDR1 and CDR2 sequences are SGHTA and FQGTGA. After removal of 5 bases from V and 2 bases from J, the junction contained 12 bases not matched to a gene. CDR3 amino acids: CASSVRTGVPPYEQYF. The CDR3 nucleotides are TGTGCCAGCAGCGTCCGAACAGGGGTCCCCCCCTACGAGCAGTACTTC.

The chain uses TRBV28 and TRBJ1-2, with D unresolved. The CDR3 sequence is 15 residues long. Germline lookup yields CDR1 MDHEN and CDR2 SYDVKM. Trimming removed 2 bases from V and 2 bases from J, with 12 bases in between. In nucleotides, the CDR3 is TGTGCCAGCAGTTTAAGGGAGGCACCAAACTATGGCTACACCTTC. Encoded protein: CASSLREAPNYGYTF.

The chain joins TRBV28 to TRBJ2-2, with 7 bases that match TRBD2. The CDR3 contains 15 residues. From germline, CDR1 is MDHEN and CDR2 SYDVKM. Germline trimming cut 10 bases from V and 4 bases from J; bases unmatched to any gene: 12. The DNA for the CDR3 is TGTGCCACCCTGGGGGGGTTGAGGAGCACCGGGGAGCTGTTTTTT. Residues: CATLGGLRSTGELFF.

The V and J genes are TRBV11-3 and TRBJ2-7; 8 bases agree with TRBD1. CDR3 length equals 14 residues. The germline V gene has CDR1 SGHNT and CDR2 YENEEA. V dropped 1 base and J dropped 6; count of bases not matched to a gene: 5. CDR3 amino acids: CASSLVTGDTEQYF. The CDR3 DNA reads TGTGCCAGCAGCTTAGTGACAGGGGATACCGAGCAGTACTTC. Looking up the rest from reference TRBV11-3 and TRBJ2-7 gives the full variable domain: EAGVVQSPRYKIIEKKQPVAFWCNPISGHNTLYWYLQNLGQGPELLIRYENEEAVDDSQLPKDRFSAERLKGVDSTLKIQPAELGDSAVYLCASSLVTGDTEQYFGPGTRLTVT.

This chain joins TRBV5-1 and TRBJ2-1; 9 positions agree with TRBD1. The CDR3 is made up of 16 amino acids. V dropped 5 bases and J dropped 7; count of bases not matched to a gene: 13. Germline CDR1 is SGHRS and CDR2 is YFSETQ. Here the CDR3 reads CASSPHGQGSRNEQFF. CDR3 sequence (DNA): TGCGCCAGCAGTCCTCATGGACAGGGGTCTCGTAATGAGCAGTTCTTC.

The CDR3 DNA reads TGCGCCAGCAGTCCAACAGGGGATAATGAAAAACTGTTTTTT. It translates to CASSPTGDNEKLFF. The V call is TRBV23-1, the J call TRBJ1-4; TRBD1 matches at 7 bases. TRBV23-1 is reported as an ORF; its role is uncertain. V gave up 4 bases and J gave up 4 bases; unmatched junction bases: 3. The CDR3 is 14 residues long.

The V gene is TRBV7-3, the J gene TRBJ2-1; 8 nucleotides match TRBD1. This CDR3 region has 14 residues. CDR1 and CDR2 (germline): SGHTA, FQGTGA. V shed 5 bases, J shed 9 bases, and the junction held 9 bases outside the gene matches. The chain's CDR3 is CASSLYRGEFEQFF. Written as DNA, the CDR3 is TGTGCCAGCAGCCTCTACAGGGGGGAGTTTGAGCAGTTCTTC.

CDR3 amino acids: CASSPLAVGGTTYNEQFF. For the CDR3, the DNA is TGTGCCAGCAGTCCCCTCGCCGTGGGCGGGACTACCTACAATGAGCAGTTCTTC. The V call is TRBV27, the J call TRBJ2-1, with 7 nucleotides matching TRBD2. V was pared by 5 bases and J by 2 bases, with 15 bases of the junction left unmatched. The CDR3 consists of 18 residues. CDR1 and CDR2 (germline): MNHEY, SMNVEV (reference sequence).

The chain has TRBV28 and TRBJ2-1; D is unclear. From germline, CDR1 is MDHEN and CDR2 SYDVKM. This CDR3 contains 11 residues. V was trimmed by 4 bases and J by 9 bases, leaving 7 bases between them. The CDR3 loop reads CASSSTGEQFF. Written as DNA, the CDR3 is TGTGCCAGCAGTTCTACCGGTGAGCAGTTCTTC.

V and J are TRBV18 and TRBJ1-1, with 7 bases lining up with TRBD1. CDR1 KGHSH and CDR2 LQKENI come from the germline V gene. This CDR3 is 13 amino acids long. V trimming: 5 bases; J trimming: 5 bases; junction bases outside the gene matches: 5. The CDR3 spells CASSATGRTEAFF. In nucleotides, the CDR3 is TGTGCCAGCTCAGCGACAGGGAGGACTGAAGCTTTCTTT.

This chain links TRBV7-8 with TRBJ2-7, with 9 bases that match TRBD1. CDR3 length: 13 residues. CDR1 is SGHVS and CDR2 is FQNEAQ in the germline V gene. V trimming: 6 bases; J trimming: 7 bases; junction bases outside the gene matches: 7. The CDR3 DNA reads as TGTGCCAGCAGTCGGACAGGGGCTAGAGAGCAGTACTTC. Translating gives CASSRTGAREQYF.

V usage is TRBV5-1 and J usage is TRBJ2-3, with 8 bases identical to TRBD2. The V segment lost 2 bases and the J segment 3 bases; nucleotides outside the gene matches: 8. CDR1 is SGHRS and CDR2 is YFSETQ in the germline V gene. The CDR3 runs to 16 residues. The CDR3 here is CASSFNGRAGTDTQYF. CDR3 bases: TGCGCCAGCAGCTTTAACGGGAGGGCCGGGACAGATACGCAGTATTTT.

The V and J genes are TRBV7-6 and TRBJ2-1; D is ambiguous. The CDR3 totals 13 residues. Germline-derived CDR1 and CDR2 are SGHVS and FNYEAQ. Trimming left V 1 base short and J 10 bases short, with 11 bases between. The CDR3 sequence: CASSLVSRREQFF. CDR3 sequence (DNA): TGTGCCAGCAGCTTAGTGTCTCGCAGAGAGCAGTTCTTC. Drawing the rest from reference TRBV7-6 and TRBJ2-1, the complete variable domain is GAGVSQSPRYKVTKRGQDVALRCDPISGHVSLYWYRQALGQGPEFLTYFNYEAQQDKSGLPNDRFSAERPEGSISTLTIQRTEQRDSAMYRCASSLVSRREQFFGPGTRLTVL.

This chain joins TRBV5-1 and TRBJ1-1; D is possibly TRBD1 (5 bases). The length of the CDR3 is 15 residues. Germline V gene lookup returns CDR1 SGHRS and CDR2 YFSETQ. V shed 0 bases and J shed 2 bases, with 11 bases lying between them. The CDR3 is CASSLGQGGNTEAFF. CDR3 nucleotide sequence: TGCGCCAGCAGCTTGGGGCAGGGCGGCAACACTGAAGCTTTCTTT. Using reference TRBV5-1 and TRBJ1-1 for the parts outside the CDR3, the full variable domain is KAGVTQTPRYLIKTRGQQVTLSCSPISGHRSVSWYQQTPGQGLQFLFEYFSETQRNKGNFPGRFSGRQFSNSRSEMNVSTLELGDSALYLCASSLGQGGNTEAFFGQGTRLTVV.

This chain joins TRBV29-1 and TRBJ2-5; TRBD1 might be the D (6 bases). CDR1 is SQVTM, CDR2 ANQGSEA, per germline. This CDR3 contains 13 residues. Trimming pared 2 bases from V and 2 bases from J, leaving 9 bases between. DNA of the CDR3: TGCAGCGTTGAATCCAGGGGTCAAGAGACCCAGTACTTC. Translation gives CSVESRGQETQYF.

This clone was observed once. The V and J genes are TRBV12-3 or TRBV12-4 and TRBJ1-2; D gene uncertain. Trimming removed 3 bases from V and 8 bases from J, with 10 bases in between. There are 12 residues in the CDR3. CDR3 amino acids: CASSLEGYGYTF. CDR3 sequence (DNA): TGTGCCAGCAGTTTGGAGGGATACGGCTACACCTTC.

J is TRBJ2-2 and V is TRBV5-4, with TRBD2 identical over 10 bases. Germline CDR1 and CDR2: SGHNT and YYREEE (reference sequence). The CDR3 runs 16 residues. The V segment lost 4 bases and the J segment 4 bases; nucleotides outside the gene matches: 7. CDR3 protein: CASSGSGRLPTGELFF. The CDR3, as DNA: TGTGCCAGCAGCGGTAGCGGGAGGTTACCCACCGGGGAGCTGTTTTTT. Looking up the rest from reference TRBV5-4 and TRBJ2-2 gives the full variable domain: ETGVTQSPTHLIKTRGQQVTLRCSSQSGHNTVSWYQQALGQGPQFIFQYYREEENGRGNFPPRFSGLQFPNYSSELNVNALELDDSALYLCASSGSGRLPTGELFFGEGSRLTVL.

The chain employs TRBV18 and TRBJ2-1; 7 positions agree with TRBD2. Germline V gives CDR1 KGHSH, CDR2 LQKENI. V was clipped by 2 bases and J by 6 bases; unmatched bases: 4. The CDR3 sequence is 14 residues long. CDR3 DNA: TGTGCCAGCTCACCAATGACTAGCAGCAATGAGCAGTTCTTC. Translated: CASSPMTSSNEQFF.

This sequence joins TRBV29-1 and TRBJ2-5; TRBD2 is a possible D gene (6 bases). This CDR3 is 12 amino acids long. The germline CDR1 and CDR2 sequences are SQVTM and ANQGSEA. Between the trimmed V and J ends, which lost 5 bases and 4 bases, there was a span of 11 bases. The CDR3 bases are TGCAGCGTTCGAGGGACTGTAGAGACCCAGTACTTC. Residues: CSVRGTVETQYF.

This clone has more than one count but fewer than ten. The genes are TRBV19 and TRBJ2-2; 7 bases match TRBD2. After removal of 6 bases from V and 6 bases from J, the junction contained 4 bases not matched to a gene. Looked up from germline, CDR1 is LNHDA and CDR2 is SQIVND (reference sequence). CDR3 length: 13 residues. The CDR3 DNA is TGTGCCAGTAGAAGGCTAGCGGCCGGGGAGCTGTTTTTT. This codes for CASRRLAAGELFF.

The genes are TRBV9 and TRBJ1-1; no reliable D call. The CDR3 spans 13 residues. Germline V CDR1 and CDR2: SGDLS, YYNGEE. The V gene lost 0 bases and the J gene lost 2 bases, with 5 bases spanning the gap. The CDR3 region has the DNA TGTGCCAGCAGCGTAGCACACAACACTGAAGCTTTCTTT. Amino acids: CASSVAHNTEAFF.

V gene TRBV28 combines with J gene TRBJ1-4, with a tentative D call TRBD1 (6 bases). Germline V gene lookup returns CDR1 MDHEN and CDR2 SYDVKM. Trimming took 5 bases from V and 7 from J, leaving 14 bases between them. The CDR3 runs to 14 residues. Here the CDR3 reads CASSIGGLSEKLFF. In DNA, the CDR3 is TGTGCCAGCAGTATCGGGGGGCTGAGTGAAAAACTGTTTTTT.

CDR3 nucleotide sequence: TGCGCCAGCAGCTTGGGCCCAGGTATCGGCACTGAAGCTTTCTTT. Amino acid sequence: CASSLGPGIGTEAFF. This rearrangement joins TRBV5-1 to TRBJ1-1; D not certain. Trimming took 0 bases from V and 4 from J, leaving 13 bases between them. The germline CDR1 and CDR2 sequences are SGHRS and YFSETQ. The CDR3 is made up of 15 amino acids. The full variable domain, in which reference TRBV5-1 and TRBJ1-1 provide the parts outside the CDR3, is KAGVTQTPRYLIKTRGQQVTLSCSPISGHRSVSWYQQTPGQGLQFLFEYFSETQRNKGNFPGRFSGRQFSNSRSEMNVSTLELGDSALYLCASSLGPGIGTEAFFGQGTRLTVV.